The rows below give T cell receptor beta chains drawn from one sample of a study of cytomegalovirus exposure and HLA in healthy donors. TCRdb keeps only in-frame clones here, not all; method: immunoSEQ multiplex PCR. The sample yields some 90,000 clones, about 75% seen once. The sequenced sample was PBMCs. The source of these receptors is a female donor in good health and CMV-seronegative. Each CDR3 is given with its conserved first and last residue. D genes are given only for firm matches. Clone size is given for some rows only: seen once, a few or many times, or a class if the clone is expanded.

CDR3 DNA	CDR3 protein	V gene	J gene	clone size	D gene
TGTGCCAGCAGTGTGGGACAGCGGAACACTGAAGCTTTCTTT	CASSVGQRNTEAFF	TRBV28	TRBJ1-1	.	TRBD1
TGTGCCAGCAGCACAACCCCCGGGGTCGAGCAGTACTTC	CASSTTPGVEQYF	TRBV7-2	TRBJ2-7	.	.
TGTGCCAGCAGCTTAGCCGAAGAGCTTGAAGCTTTCTTT	CASSLAEELEAFF	TRBV7-2	TRBJ1-1	.	.
TGCGCCAGCAGCCTGACCCACCTAGCGGGGAGCTACACCGGGGAGCTGTTTTTT	CASSLTHLAGSYTGELFF	TRBV4-3	TRBJ2-2	once	TRBD2
TGTGCCAGTAGGGCAGACAGGGGAGAGGGCAATCAGCCCCAGCATTTT	CASRADRGEGNQPQHF	TRBV19	TRBJ1-5	.	TRBD1
TGTGCCAGCAGCGTAGGACTCGACTCCTACGAGCAGTACTTC	CASSVGLDSYEQYF	TRBV9	TRBJ2-7	.	.
TGTGCCAGCAGGTCATTTGGGGGCGAGGGTCAAAAACTGTTTTTT	CASRSFGGEGQKLFF	TRBV6-5	TRBJ1-4	.	.
TGCGCCAGCAGCCTGGCCCCCGGGGGGAGCAATGAGCAGTTCTTC	CASSLAPGGSNEQFF	TRBV5-1	TRBJ2-1	.	TRBD2
TGTGCCAGCATTATCCAGTCCATGAACACTGAAGCTTTCTTT	CASIIQSMNTEAFF	TRBV2	TRBJ1-1	.	.
TGTGCCAGCTCACCTCAGGGTCTCAATCAGCCCCAGCATTTT	CASSPQGLNQPQHF	TRBV2	TRBJ1-5	.	.
TGCAGTGCCCGGTCGGGGGAGCAGTACTTC	CSARSGEQYF	TRBV20-1	TRBJ2-7	.	.
TGCGCCAGCAGCTTGACTAGCGCCACAGATACGCAGTATTTT	CASSLTSATDTQYF	TRBV5-1	TRBJ2-3	.	TRBD2
TGTGCCAGCAGCCAATACTTACTCGGTGAGCAGTACTTC	CASSQYLLGEQYF	TRBV14	TRBJ2-7	.	.
TGTGCCAGCAGCCAGGACAGGGTAGATACGCAGTATTTT	CASSQDRVDTQYF	TRBV14	TRBJ2-3	.	TRBD1
TGTGCCACCAGCAGAGTCGTTGGGACAGGAGGTTACGAGCAGTACTTC	CATSRVVGTGGYEQYF	TRBV15	TRBJ2-7	.	TRBD1
TGTGCCAGCAGCTTGGGACAGGGTGGCGGGGAGCTGTTTTTT	CASSLGQGGGELFF	TRBV5-6	TRBJ2-2	.	TRBD1
TGTGCCAGCAGCCACCCTAGGGAGGACTTAACCGGAAACACCATATATTTT	CASSHPREDLTGNTIYF	TRBV4-2	TRBJ1-3	once	.
TGTGCCAGCAGCTTAGATGACAGGGCGGGTCAGCCCCAGCATTTT	CASSLDDRAGQPQHF	TRBV7-6	TRBJ1-5	.	TRBD1
TGTGCCACCCAGAGGGGGTCTGGGGCCAACGTCCTGACTTTC	CATQRGSGANVLTF	TRBV6-5	TRBJ2-6	.	.
TGTGCCAGCAGTCCCCTAGCGGGGGGTTCATTCTCCTACGAGCAGTACTTC	CASSPLAGGSFSYEQYF	TRBV27	TRBJ2-7	.	TRBD2
TGTGCCAGCAGCCCCAGGGGTTATGGTATGAACACTGAAGCTTTCTTT	CASSPRGYGMNTEAFF	TRBV7-9	TRBJ1-1	.	.
TGTGCCAGCAGCTCGGAGACTAGTTCCTACGAGCAGTACTTC	CASSSETSSYEQYF	TRBV5-4	TRBJ2-7	.	.
TGTGCCAGCAGCTTTCGACAGCTGATGAACACTGAAGCTTTCTTT	CASSFRQLMNTEAFF	TRBV5-6	TRBJ1-1	.	.
TGTGCCTGGAGTGGTTGGGCGGGGGGCCCAGATACGCAGTATTTT	CAWSGWAGGPDTQYF	TRBV30	TRBJ2-3	.	TRBD2
TGTGCCATCGAGGGGGGGCTTAACACCGGGGAGCTGTTTTTT	CAIEGGLNTGELFF	TRBV6-1	TRBJ2-2	.	.
TGCGCCAGCAGGGGGGCGGCCGGGGAGCTGTTTTTT	CASRGAAGELFF	TRBV5-1	TRBJ2-2	.	.
TGCGCCAGCAGCCCAGGGGAAGGATCTGGAAACACCATATATTTT	CASSPGEGSGNTIYF	TRBV4-1	TRBJ1-3	.	.
TGCGCCAGCAGTGATGGGGGCTCAGGGGAGACCCAGTACTTC	CASSDGGSGETQYF	TRBV10-1	TRBJ2-5	few	.
TGTGCCAGTATACCGACAGGGACCATCCTTATGGGCTACACCTTC	CASIPTGTILMGYTF	TRBV19	TRBJ1-2	.	TRBD1
TGTGCCAGCAGTTACTCGCAGGGGTTCGAAAAACTGTTTTTT	CASSYSQGFEKLFF	TRBV6-5	TRBJ1-4	.	.
TGTGCCAGTAGTATGACAGGGTTCAACTACGAGCAGTACTTC	CASSMTGFNYEQYF	TRBV19	TRBJ2-7	few	TRBD1
TGCGCCAGCAGCCGAAGGGGGAACACCGGGGAGCTGTTTTTT	CASSRRGNTGELFF	TRBV4-3	TRBJ2-2	.	.
TGTGCCAGCAGTTTTAGGGGAGGGGAGCAGAACACTGAAGCTTTCTTT	CASSFRGGEQNTEAFF	TRBV27	TRBJ1-1	once	.
TGTGCCTGGAGCGCAAGCCGGCGGGGGCAGGGCACCAATTCACCCCTCCACTTT	CAWSASRRGQGTNSPLHF	TRBV30	TRBJ1-6	.	.
TGTGCCAGCAACCTGACAGGGGACCTAACAGGCAATCAGCCCCAGCATTTT	CASNLTGDLTGNQPQHF	TRBV21-1	TRBJ1-5	few	.
TGCGCCAGCAGCCGACAGGAAGTGACAGATACGCAGTATTTT	CASSRQEVTDTQYF	TRBV5-1	TRBJ2-3	.	.
TGTGCCACCGGGGATGGGTACAGGGATGGCTACACCTTC	CATGDGYRDGYTF	TRBV28	TRBJ1-2	.	.